This T cell receptor (beta chain) was found in a study of blood T cell repertoires in COVID-19. For the study at large: PBMCs, B-cell-depleted T cells, or T cells were the source of the cDNA or gDNA that made up the material.

The V end lost 0 bases, the J end lost 0 bases, and 10 bases lay between the germline ends. This CDR3 spans 16 amino acids. Germline V lookup: CDR1 KGHSH, CDR2 LQKENI. Study processing details: Amplification of reference gene primers provided the estimated nucleated cell counts. Repertoires were generated with immunoSEQ multiplex PCR, while TCRdb's copy carries only in-frame clones and drops some. For V, J and clone size, that table is used; D and trimming come from the DNA. The repertoire holds about 250,000 clones, 83% seen once, with more than 6.5% in the top ten. The chain has TRBV18 and TRBJ2-3, with a possible D match to TRBD2 (6 bases). This clonotype was obtained from a man aged 35 to 55 with active or convalescent COVID-19. Specimen: peripheral blood. The CDR3 region is CASSPPAGSSTDTQYF. The CDR3 DNA follows: TGTGCCAGCTCACCACCGGCGGGGTCTAGCACAGATACGCAGTATTTT.